This is a list of T cell receptor beta chains from one sample in a study of OX40 agonist ivuxolimab in advanced cancers. The method was immunoSEQ multiplex PCR; TCRdb's version includes in-frame clones alone and lacks a portion of them. The sample holds tens of thousands of clones, approximately 84% seen once. The sequences come from CD4+ or CD8+ T cells sorted from blood, collected in a trial of the OX40 agonist ivuxolimab. Source of these receptors: an adult with an advanced solid tumor such as melanoma, head and neck, liver or kidney cancer. The conserved cysteine and the conserved F or W are not part of the CDR3 here.

V	J	CDR3
TRBV30	TRBJ1-1	AWSAPRTGLLAF
TRBV27	TRBJ1-2	ASSSKPTGVVFGYT
TRBV5-4	TRBJ2-3	ASSGLGTDTQY
TRBV18	TRBJ1-1	ASSDRGSTEAF
TRBV6-1	TRBJ2-1	ASSESGTGIYEQF
TRBV5-8	TRBJ2-3	ASSSGENTDTQY
TRBV30	TRBJ2-3	AWSPGLASTDTQY
TRBV30	TRBJ1-3	AWSETFSGNTIY
TRBV25-1	TRBJ2-5	ASTPDSQETQY
TRBV7-9	TRBJ2-1	ASSLRTSGGYNEQF
TRBV10-3	TRBJ2-3	AISELAGGSTDTQY
TRBV25-1	TRBJ2-7	ASSLQGYEQY
TRBV2	TRBJ2-2	ASRLQGSGELF
TRBV9	TRBJ1-6	ASSVGLGSPLH
TRBV10-3	TRBJ2-6	AISGTYRAGANVLT
TRBV6-1	TRBJ2-7	ASNQGAREQY
TRBV10-3	TRBJ1-1	AISDTENTEAF
TRBV28	TRBJ1-1	ASMVSLNTEAF
TRBV7-2	TRBJ2-7	ASSLRAVPYEQY
TRBV7-9	TRBJ2-7	ASSSLRDNGLEQY
TRBV19	TRBJ2-7	ASSLRDRVEQY
TRBV11-2	TRBJ1-1	ASSRGAIEAF
TRBV11-2	TRBJ2-1	ASSRPLGTGRNEQF
TRBV6-1	TRBJ1-1	ASIFSRGGTEAF
TRBV9	TRBJ1-6	ASSLESGNSPLH
TRBV2	TRBJ2-5	ASSDRGLATQTQY
TRBV6-5	TRBJ1-1	ASSSTQGDTEAF
TRBV7-2	TRBJ1-2	ASSATGGGYT
TRBV19	TRBJ1-2	ASIRTGGNYGYT
TRBV27	TRBJ2-3	ASSLRLAGLHTQY
TRBV21-1	TRBJ1-1	ASSLRLATLRTEAF
TRBV4-2	TRBJ2-3	ASSQDLGRGLADFTDTQY
TRBV5-4	TRBJ1-1	ASSFRREAF
TRBV7-2	TRBJ1-1	ASSLMRRNTEAF
TRBV5-1	TRBJ2-1	ASSPNLAEPYNEQF
TRBV19	TRBJ1-6	ASSITGANSPLH
TRBV10-3	TRBJ1-5	AISDKGQGQPQH
TRBV28	TRBJ1-6	ASSFRGSYNSPLH
TRBV7-2	TRBJ2-5	ASSNKQGSGETQY
TRBV19	TRBJ2-7	ASSIRDRRYEQY
TRBV20-1	TRBJ1-1	SARVYTEAF
TRBV15	TRBJ2-1	ATSARGMVGNEQF
TRBV6-5	TRBJ1-2	ASSYGQAYGYT
TRBV6-1	TRBJ1-5	ASSEQGWGQPQH
TRBV7-9	TRBJ1-6	ASSWEGGSPLH
TRBV4-3	TRBJ2-3	ASSQDRGEGVSTDTQY
TRBV4-2	TRBJ2-7	ASSQDQDTSYEQY